This T cell receptor beta chain was retrieved from a study of T-cell reconstitution after alpha-beta-depleted transplantation in children. This clonotype was recorded a few times. Trimming cost V 0 bases and J 5 bases; bases outside gene matches: 1. The CDR3 spans 14 residues. The germline V gene encodes CDR1 SGDLS and CDR2 YYNGEE. As it was prepared, the TCRbeta library received unique molecular identifiers. A single record per CDR3 protein comes from TCRdb applying MiXCR to the PCR reads. Here the sample spans some 81,000 distinct CDR3 sequences, 12% to 15% being singletons. Sequenced material: PBMCs, mostly from graft donor cells, taken 180 days after TCRalphabeta/CD19-depleted stem cell transplant. This receptor was obtained from a male patient between 2 and 15 years old who had a stem cell transplant for acute lymphoblastic leukemia, so the T cells may come from the graft donor. This chain links TRBV9 with TRBJ2-5; 10 bases are a match to TRBD2. CDR3 loop: CASSVGAGGETQYF. The CDR3 DNA sequence: TGTGCCAGCAGCGTAGGAGCGGGGGGGGAGACCCAGTACTTC.